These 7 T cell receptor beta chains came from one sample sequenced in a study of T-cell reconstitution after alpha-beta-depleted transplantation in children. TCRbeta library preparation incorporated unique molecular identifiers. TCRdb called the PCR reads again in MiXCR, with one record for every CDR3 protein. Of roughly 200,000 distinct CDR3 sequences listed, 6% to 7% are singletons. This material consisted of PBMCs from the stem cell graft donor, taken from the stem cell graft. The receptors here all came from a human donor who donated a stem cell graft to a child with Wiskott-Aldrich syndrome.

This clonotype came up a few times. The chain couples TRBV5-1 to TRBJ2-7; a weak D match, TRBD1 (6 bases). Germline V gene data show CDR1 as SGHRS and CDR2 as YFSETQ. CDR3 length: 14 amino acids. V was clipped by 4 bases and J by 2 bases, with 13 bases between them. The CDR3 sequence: CASSPQGTPYEQYF. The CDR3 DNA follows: TGCGCCAGCAGCCCGCAGGGGACCCCCTACGAGCAGTACTTC.

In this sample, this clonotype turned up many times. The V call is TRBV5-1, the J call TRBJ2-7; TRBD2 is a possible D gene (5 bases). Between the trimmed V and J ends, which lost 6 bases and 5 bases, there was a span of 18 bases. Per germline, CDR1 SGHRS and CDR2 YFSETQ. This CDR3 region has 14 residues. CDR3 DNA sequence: TGCGCCAGCACGGTAAGCGGATTCCTAGACGAGCAGTACTTC. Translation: CASTVSGFLDEQYF. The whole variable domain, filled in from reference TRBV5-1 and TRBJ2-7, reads KAGVTQTPRYLIKTRGQQVTLSCSPISGHRSVSWYQQTPGQGLQFLFEYFSETQRNKGNFPGRFSGRQFSNSRSEMNVSTLELGDSALYLCASTVSGFLDEQYFGPGTRLTVT.

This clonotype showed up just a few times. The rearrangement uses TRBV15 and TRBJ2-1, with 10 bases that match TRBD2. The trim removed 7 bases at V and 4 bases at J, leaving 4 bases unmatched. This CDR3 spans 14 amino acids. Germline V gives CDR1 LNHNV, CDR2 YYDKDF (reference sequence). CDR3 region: CATNQLAGYNEQFF. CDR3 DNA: TGTGCCACCAACCAACTAGCGGGATACAATGAGCAGTTCTTC.

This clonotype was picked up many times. DNA for the CDR3: TGTGCCAGCAGTTACGGTCTAGGTCTGGGCGAGCAGTACTTC. Translating gives CASSYGLGLGEQYF. The V and J genes are TRBV6-5 and TRBJ2-7; D gene ambiguous. The CDR3 runs 14 residues. Deletions cut 2 bases from V and 6 bases from J, with 14 bases between. Germline CDR1 is MNHEY and CDR2 is SVGAGI.

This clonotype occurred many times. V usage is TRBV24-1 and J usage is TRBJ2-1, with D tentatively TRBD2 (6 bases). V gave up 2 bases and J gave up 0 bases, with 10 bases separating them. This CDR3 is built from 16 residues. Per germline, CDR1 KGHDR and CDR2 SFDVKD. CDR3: CATSDSGGDSYNEQFF. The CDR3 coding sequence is TGTGCCACCAGTGATTCGGGCGGGGACTCCTACAATGAGCAGTTCTTC.

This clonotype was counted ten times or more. The CDR3, as DNA: TGCAGTGCTAGAGGTTTGGACAGGGGGCCGTACGAGCAGTACTTC. It encodes CSARGLDRGPYEQYF. The rearrangement uses TRBV20-1 and TRBJ2-7; 11 bases are shared with TRBD1. The CDR3 covers 15 residues. V lost 1 base and J lost 4; bases outside the gene matches: 6. Germline loops: CDR1 DFQATT, CDR2 SNEGSKA (reference sequence).

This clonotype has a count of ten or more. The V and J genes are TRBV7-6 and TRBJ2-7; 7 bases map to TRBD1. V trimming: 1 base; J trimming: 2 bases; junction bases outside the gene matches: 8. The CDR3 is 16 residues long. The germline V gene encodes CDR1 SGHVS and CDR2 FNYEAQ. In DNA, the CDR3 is TGTGCCAGCAGCTTAGAGCTCACAGGGGCTACCTACGAGCAGTACTTC. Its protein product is CASSLELTGATYEQYF.